This passage covers 21 T cell receptor beta chains from one sample sequenced in a study of T cells expressing NK-cell markers. TCRdb reanalyzed the 5' RACE reads and collapses them to one entry per CDR3 protein, without DNA. Its clone listing holds fewer than 400,000 distinct CDR3 sequences. Sequencing was done on a sample of blood T cells: a sorted CD56 or NKG2C T cell subset, CD4+ or CD8+ T cells, or bulk PBMC T cells (not recorded which). Receptors were obtained from a man aged 18-69 years in good health.

V is TRBV7-2 and J is TRBJ2-3; the D gene TCRdb calls, TRBD1, cannot be checked with no DNA. The CDR3 extends over 15 amino acids. Germline CDR1 is SGHTA and CDR2 is FQGNSA. The CDR3 reads CASSSRGVSTDTQYF.

This chain connects TRBV6-1 to TRBJ1-1; TCRdb names TRBD1, which stays unverified in the absence of DNA. The CDR3 contains 17 residues. CDR1 is MNHNS, CDR2 SASEGT, per germline. The CDR3 sequence is CASSRGTGGSMNTEAFF.

The chain uses TRBV25-1 and TRBJ2-7; TCRdb proposes TRBD1, but this gene call is untestable without DNA. This CDR3 comprises 16 residues. The germline gives CDR1 MGHDK, CDR2 SYGVNS. The CDR3 spells CASRGWRTGGFNEQYF.

The genes are TRBV24-1 and TRBJ2-7; TCRdb proposes TRBD1, but this gene call is untestable without DNA. The germline V gene encodes CDR1 KGHDR and CDR2 SFDVKD. This CDR3 contains 16 residues. CDR3 residues: CATSDAGTASSYEQYF.

The rearrangement links TRBV12-3 or TRBV12-4 to TRBJ2-7; lacking DNA, the TRBD2 call made by TCRdb goes unchecked. The CDR3 length is 15 residues. The CDR3 loop is CASSSPSGGAYEQYF.

The V gene is TRBV28, the J gene TRBJ2-7; the TCRdb call, TRBD1, lacks DNA for checking. Germline loops: CDR1 MDHEN, CDR2 SYDVKM. The CDR3 consists of 15 residues. CDR3 sequence: CASRPEGTGGVWQYF.

The chain couples TRBV4-1 to TRBJ1-6; without DNA, the TCRdb call of TRBD1 cannot be checked. From germline, CDR1 is MGHRA and CDR2 YSYEKL. The CDR3 sequence is 19 residues long. CDR3 amino acids: CASSQIPGGGSSYNSPLHF.

The rearrangement links TRBV29-1 to TRBJ2-1; TCRdb gives TRBD2 as the D gene, but with no DNA this cannot be confirmed. The CDR3 extends over 14 amino acids. CDR1 and CDR2 (germline): SQVTM, ANQGSEA. The CDR3 spells CSVDQRGGRNEQFF.

V and J are TRBV20-1 and TRBJ2-7; the D call from TCRdb, TRBD1, cannot be confirmed without DNA. The CDR3 is 14 residues long. Germline V gene sequence: CDR1 DFQATT, CDR2 SNEGSKA (reference sequence). The CDR3 loop reads CSASPPVLTYEQYF.

This CDR3 is CASSPGTGVNYGYTF. This sequence joins TRBV12-3 or TRBV12-4 and TRBJ1-2; there is no DNA to check the TCRdb D call of TRBD1. CDR3 length equals 15 residues.

The rearrangement links TRBV20-1 to TRBJ2-7; the D gene TCRdb calls, TRBD1, cannot be checked with no DNA. There are 14 residues in the CDR3. In germline, CDR1 is DFQATT, CDR2 SNEGSKA (reference sequence). The CDR3 region is CSAPPLAKDFEQYF.

V and J are TRBV6-4 and TRBJ1-4; TCRdb proposes TRBD1, but this gene call is untestable without DNA. The CDR3 has 18 residues. Per the germline V gene, CDR1 is MRHNA and CDR2 is SNTAGT. This CDR3 is CASSDRRDRVGVMKRLFF.

The chain joins TRBV3-1 to TRBJ2-5; checking the TCRdb D call of TRBD1 is not possible without DNA. CDR1 is LGHDT and CDR2 is YNNKEL in the germline V gene (reference sequence). The CDR3 sequence is 12 residues long. CDR3 loop: CAAQNPGETQYF.

This sequence joins TRBV9 and TRBJ2-5. The CDR3 runs to 15 residues. Germline V CDR1 and CDR2: SGDLS, YYNGEE. The CDR3 protein is CASSASSGNQETQYF.

The chain links TRBV7-9 to TRBJ2-7; TCRdb lists TRBD2, though no DNA is available to test this call. The germline V gene encodes CDR1 SEHNR and CDR2 FQNEAQ (reference sequence). The CDR3 length is 15 residues. The CDR3: CASSPLAGGTYEQYF.

The V call is TRBV7-9, the J call TRBJ2-3; TCRdb designates TRBD1, a call that cannot be tested without DNA. In germline, CDR1 is SEHNR, CDR2 FQNEAQ (reference sequence). This CDR3 comprises 16 residues. The CDR3 reads CASSSTGVTIADTQYF.

This chain links TRBV4-2 with TRBJ1-2. Germline loops: CDR1 LGHNA, CDR2 YNFKEQ. This CDR3 is 14 amino acids long. The CDR3: CASSQEVGSGGYTF.

The chain couples TRBV11-2 to TRBJ2-1; checking the TCRdb D call of TRBD2 is not possible without DNA. CDR1 SGHAT and CDR2 FQNNGV come from the germline V gene. The CDR3 is made up of 18 amino acids. The CDR3 loop is CASSLRRDQRGADREQFF.

V usage is TRBV9 and J usage is TRBJ2-3; TCRdb names TRBD1, which stays unverified in the absence of DNA. Per germline, CDR1 SGDLS and CDR2 YYNGEE. CDR3 size: 13 residues. CDR3: CASSENGQATQYF.

The chain combines TRBV7-9 with TRBJ1-2; the D gene TCRdb calls, TRBD1, cannot be checked with no DNA. The germline V gene encodes CDR1 SEHNR and CDR2 FQNEAQ (reference sequence). This CDR3 has 15 residues. CDR3 sequence reads: CASSQRTEANYGYTF.

The V and J genes are TRBV19 and TRBJ2-6. CDR3 length: 15 residues. Germline loops: CDR1 LNHDA, CDR2 SQIVND (reference sequence). The CDR3 spells CASREGAAGANVLTF.